This T cell receptor (beta chain) originates from a study of T-cell reconstitution after alpha-beta-depleted transplantation in children. General observations from the study: T cells produced anew were the main source of T-cell counts and diversity one year after transplant. Surviving thymic progenitors and recipient T cells were the source of high TCRbeta diversity at day 60 in some patients. Reportedly, alpha-beta T cells present about two months post-transplant originated from several hundred expanded clones of graft origin.

The library targeted TCRbeta and was prepared with unique molecular identifiers. TCRdb independently ran MiXCR on the PCR reads; one entry per CDR3 protein. The sample lists under 300,000 distinct CDR3 sequences, 11% seen once, with 20% to 30% in the top ten. This clonotype showed up many times. The antigen is undetermined. From germline, CDR1 is SGHTA and CDR2 FQGTGA. The CDR3 extends over 17 amino acids. J gave up 6 bases and V 2 bases, and 13 bases lay outside the gene matches. The sample was peripheral blood, taken 180 days after TCRalphabeta/CD19-depleted stem cell transplant. The V call is TRBV7-3, the J call TRBJ2-1; 7 bases align to TRBD1. This receptor was identified in a male patient under 10 years old who had a stem cell transplant for chronic granulomatous disease, so the T cells may come from the graft donor. CDR3 region: CASSLGPRGPSTNEQFF. The CDR3 nucleotides are TGTGCCAGCAGCTTAGGCCCAAGGGGGCCGTCGACCAATGAGCAGTTCTTC.